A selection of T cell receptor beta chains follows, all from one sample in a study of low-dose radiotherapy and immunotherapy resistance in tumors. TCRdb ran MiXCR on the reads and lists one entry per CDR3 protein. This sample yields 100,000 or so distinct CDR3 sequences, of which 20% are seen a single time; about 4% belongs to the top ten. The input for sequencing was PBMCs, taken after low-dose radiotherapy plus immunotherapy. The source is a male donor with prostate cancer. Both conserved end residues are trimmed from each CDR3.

CDR3: ASSQRTDGETQY
length: 12
V: TRBV6-2/TRBV6-3
J: TRBJ2-5

CDR3: ASSFGPGRYGYT
length: 12
V: TRBV11-2
J: TRBJ1-2

CDR3: ASSLSRDGPNYGYT
length: 14
V: TRBV7-9
J: TRBJ1-2

CDR3: ASSRRTTDTGELF
length: 13
V: TRBV18
J: TRBJ2-2

CDR3: ASSHPGTGNTIY
length: 12
V: TRBV9
J: TRBJ1-3

CDR3: ASSYSMAQGGDTEAF
length: 15
V: TRBV6-5
J: TRBJ1-1

CDR3: ATSRSGGAYNEQF
length: 13
V: TRBV12-3/TRBV12-4
J: TRBJ2-1

CDR3: ASRKGAGSYEQY
length: 12
V: TRBV7-6
J: TRBJ2-7

CDR3: SVEPGSTDTQY
length: 11
V: TRBV29-1
J: TRBJ2-3

CDR3: ASNPGANVLT
length: 10
V: TRBV30
J: TRBJ2-6

CDR3: ASSQVTSGGIGELF
length: 14
V: TRBV3-1
J: TRBJ2-2

CDR3: ASSYPGQGGNYGYT
length: 14
V: TRBV6-6
J: TRBJ1-2

CDR3: SARSPGTIQF
length: 10
V: TRBV20-1
J: TRBJ2-1

CDR3: ASSSLGQGQETQY
length: 13
V: TRBV28
J: TRBJ2-5

CDR3: ASSPGGGVETQY
length: 12
V: TRBV3-1
J: TRBJ2-5

CDR3: ASSYGGARQPQH
length: 12
V: TRBV6-2/TRBV6-3
J: TRBJ1-5

CDR3: SAGTRLAYEQY
length: 11
V: TRBV20-1
J: TRBJ2-7

CDR3: ASKGGGWNEQY
length: 11
V: TRBV30
J: TRBJ2-7

CDR3: ASSSTPGLARETQY
length: 14
V: TRBV7-8
J: TRBJ2-5

CDR3: ASSQDGAETQY
length: 11
V: TRBV4-2
J: TRBJ2-5

CDR3: ASSSTGLNEQY
length: 11
V: TRBV12-3/TRBV12-4
J: TRBJ2-7

CDR3: ASSYVSRQGREQY
length: 13
V: TRBV27
J: TRBJ2-7

CDR3: ASSLGLGVQGYT
length: 12
V: TRBV7-9
J: TRBJ1-2

CDR3: ASSLNGGPYEQY
length: 12
V: TRBV5-1
J: TRBJ2-7

CDR3: ASTEGLAFGGELF
length: 13
V: TRBV7-2
J: TRBJ2-2

CDR3: ASSPGPGTNTGELF
length: 14
V: TRBV11-3
J: TRBJ2-2

CDR3: ASSPPTSGGARELF
length: 14
V: TRBV7-2
J: TRBJ2-2

CDR3: ASSLQGPNYGYT
length: 12
V: TRBV5-1
J: TRBJ1-2

CDR3: ASSHRGLPNNEQF
length: 13
V: TRBV12-3/TRBV12-4
J: TRBJ2-1

CDR3: APGDGYEQY
length: 9
V: TRBV6-4
J: TRBJ2-7

CDR3: ASSLGRDGELF
length: 11
V: TRBV7-2
J: TRBJ2-2

CDR3: AWAYGDGNTIY
length: 11
V: TRBV30
J: TRBJ1-3

CDR3: ASSSPARGTEAF
length: 12
V: TRBV12-3/TRBV12-4
J: TRBJ1-1

CDR3: ASSRLAGGPPITDTQY
length: 16
V: TRBV3-1
J: TRBJ2-3

CDR3: ASSDTSGGPDTQY
length: 13
V: TRBV6-4
J: TRBJ2-3

CDR3: SARGDSRSGNTIY
length: 13
V: TRBV20-1
J: TRBJ1-3

CDR3: ASSQRDFGLIYEQY
length: 14
V: TRBV4-1
J: TRBJ2-7

CDR3: SVAVRVDEQY
length: 10
V: TRBV29-1
J: TRBJ2-7

CDR3: ASSNRGKQETQY
length: 12
V: TRBV6-5
J: TRBJ2-5

CDR3: ASGISGYEQY
length: 10
V: TRBV2
J: TRBJ2-7

CDR3: ASNQRGGRNGPYNEQF
length: 16
V: TRBV18
J: TRBJ2-1

CDR3: ASRNGQVGDEQF
length: 12
V: TRBV19
J: TRBJ2-1

CDR3: ASSPQGADENIQY
length: 13
V: TRBV6-1
J: TRBJ2-4

CDR3: ASSLILRGEQY
length: 11
V: TRBV12-3/TRBV12-4
J: TRBJ2-7

CDR3: SARDRSNTGELF
length: 12
V: TRBV20-1
J: TRBJ2-2